This paragraph reports one TCR beta chain. Its specificity is unknown. The protocol was immunoSEQ multiplex PCR, while the TCRdb copy is restricted to in-frame clones and leaves out a portion. Of 95,000 to 150,000 clones in the sample, 75% to 90% were seen once. The data belong to a study of T cell responses to AZD1222 COVID-19 vaccine. Study-wide context: Pooled samples include second doses given at about 4 or 12 weeks. Study-wide results and limits: The study found Spike-specific TCR breadth and depth rose after two AZD1222 doses. Baseline serostatus was positive in only six AZD1222 recipients. Among spike-specific TCRs, nearly half reportedly target unmutated variant regions.

CDR3 size: 15 residues. The germline V gene encodes CDR1 SNHLY and CDR2 FYNNEI. V dropped 3 bases and J dropped 6 bases, with 15 bases sitting between them. The chain recombines TRBV2 with TRBJ2-1; weak D call: TRBD1 (5 bases). Sequencing used peripheral blood, obtained on day 0 of AZD1222 vaccination. The origin of this receptor is an adult in good health. The CDR3 here is CASSDGAATFNEQFF. The CDR3 coding sequence is TGTGCCAGCAGTGATGGGGCAGCAACTTTCAATGAGCAGTTCTTC.